This T cell receptor beta chain was profiled in a study of T cell repertoires in aging, cancer and after chemotherapy. Across the study: Donor ages fell into six groups from 30 or younger up to 70 or older.

Points from the study as a whole: In each cancer cohort, median generation probability increased across chemotherapy, suggesting thymic output rebounded. The repertoire data cannot show anything about immunological memory following chemotherapy. Untreated cancer patients had significantly lower blood TCR diversity than age-matched healthy donors.

On this clonotype: Its antigen is not known.

TCR beta rearrangements were amplified from peripheral blood genomic DNA. TRB rearrangements spanning V, D and J were amplified using mixed TRB-A/B primers. TCRdb reprocessed the multiplex PCR reads via MiXCR and lists one record per CDR3 protein. This sample yields fewer than 20,000 distinct CDR3 sequences, of which 40% to 55% are seen a single time; about 11% belongs to the top ten. The CDR3 is 16 residues long. Trimming cost V 5 bases and J 0 bases, with 15 bases left between them. Germline-derived CDR1 and CDR2 are LNHDA and SQIVND (reference sequence). The chain joins TRBV19 to TRBJ2-3; D assignment may be TRBD1 or TRBD2 (5 bases each). The sequenced material came from blood. This sequence was found in a human donor in good health. The CDR3 DNA follows: TGTGCCAGTAGTGGGGACCCCCAGGGAAGCACAGATACGCAGTATTTT. It specifies CASSGDPQGSTDTQYF.